Listed below are T cell receptor beta chains from one sample, sequenced in a study of shared clonotypes between healthy human individuals. Sequencing used immunoSEQ multiplex PCR; TCRdb keeps in-frame clones, though not all of them. The sample yields fewer than 650,000 clones, 75% to 85% seen once. The source material was PBMCs. Source of these receptors: a woman in her thirties or forties in good health. Some clones in this sample may be carry-over from other donors' samples. Each CDR3 is given without its conserved first and last residue. Fields, in order: V gene, J gene, CDR3 protein.

TRBV7-2	TRBJ1-4	ASSLGGSLGEKLF
TRBV5-4	TRBJ2-7	ASSSGLAGALGEQY
TRBV9	TRBJ2-5	ASSPGQIEETQY
TRBV6-4	TRBJ2-1	ASSQDSSSYNEQF
TRBV10-3	TRBJ2-5	AISTRDRGIETQY
TRBV28	TRBJ1-1	ASSRQWGVEAF
TRBV6-5	TRBJ1-2	ASSYSTGNYGYT
TRBV7-2	TRBJ1-1	ASNWDGNTEAF
TRBV19	TRBJ2-2	ASSRRESGTGELF
TRBV6-5	TRBJ1-1	ASIVGGGTEAF
TRBV6-1	TRBJ2-5	ASSDFGRTQY
TRBV6-4	TRBJ2-1	ASSPSGSSYNEQF
TRBV5-1	TRBJ2-1	ASSAWNEQF
TRBV9	TRBJ2-3	ASSGIAGGADTQY
TRBV18	NA	ASSPLRAGAQQTQY
TRBV10-3	TRBJ1-2	AISEGQGHYGYT
TRBV5-1	TRBJ2-3	ASQRDSTDTQY
TRBV7-2	TRBJ1-5	ASSRTGAGYSNQPQH
TRBV19	TRBJ1-1	ASSIVGGTEAF
TRBV14	TRBJ2-7	ASSPLSSGGSYEQY
TRBV7-3	TRBJ2-7	ASSLSDGYEQY
TRBV5-1	TRBJ1-5	ASSLDGPGSHQPQH
TRBV7-8	TRBJ2-1	ASSPKLAGFSHEQF
TRBV7-3	TRBJ2-1	ASSPFGNSRDGNQF
TRBV6-5	TRBJ2-1	ASSYSARGGNNEQF
TRBV7-7	TRBJ2-5	ASSPQY
TRBV11-2	TRBJ1-1	ASSFRQTNTEAF
TRBV10-3	TRBJ2-2	AITLGPDRGSGELF
TRBV7-9	TRBJ1-5	ASSAVGAAGNQPQH
TRBV2	TRBJ2-1	ASTGLAGGYNEQF
TRBV5-1	TRBJ2-7	ASSLVANYNYEQY
TRBV7-9	TRBJ1-4	ASSSGAGMGTTNEKLF
TRBV29-1	TRBJ2-5	SVARATRETQY
TRBV7-9	TRBJ2-1	ASSLAAGGNEQF
TRBV6-4	TRBJ2-5	ASSRDREETQY
TRBV10-2	TRBJ2-4	AAAGERRDIQY
TRBV15	TRBJ2-7	ATSAAMAGAYEQY
TRBV14	TRBJ2-3	ASSQPSGRADTQY
TRBV28	TRBJ2-7	ASSSPSSGSMYEQY